This TCR beta chain was obtained from a study of CD8+CD57+ T cells in acquired aplastic anemia. There are 12 residues in the CDR3. CDR1 and CDR2 from the germline V gene are LNHNV and YYDKDF (reference sequence). With 0 bases removed from V and 11 bases from J, the gap between germline ends came to 8 bases. The sequenced patients had an expansion of CD8+CD57+ cells seen by flow cytometry. Profiling of TCR beta VDJ combinations and CDR3 sequences used genomic DNA as template. TCRdb reprocessed the reads via MiXCR and lists one record per CDR3 protein. The table shows some 150,000 distinct CDR3 sequences, with roughly 49% occurring only once.

The sequence came from a human donor with aplastic anemia. Sequenced input: sorted CD4+, CD8+, or CD8+CD57+ T cells (not recorded which) from PBMCs. The rearrangement joins TRBV15 to TRBJ2-1; D call uncertain. The CDR3 DNA follows: TGTGCCACCAGCAGAGATAACCAGAAGCAGTTCTTC. This sequence encodes CATSRDNQKQFF. The full variable domain, rest sourced from reference TRBV15 and TRBJ2-1, is DAMVIQNPRYQVTQFGKPVTLSCSQTLNHNVMYWYQQKSSQAPKLLFHYYDKDFNNEADTPDNFQSRRPNTSFCFLDIRSPGLGDTAMYLCATSRDNQKQFFGPGTRLTVL.